Sequencing of this T cell receptor beta chain was carried out in a study of cytomegalovirus exposure and HLA in healthy donors. Findings and caveats of the study: Evidence from a later analysis indicated that most CMV-associated TCR beta chains looked HLA-restricted. Highly shared sequence variants in one cluster were likely a sequencing artifact.

In the case of this clone: Antigen: not known.

The junction had 4 bases not matched to a gene; V was cut back by 8 bases and J by 0 bases. The length of the CDR3 is 14 residues. Germline CDR1 and CDR2: MNHEY and SMNVEV (reference sequence). 60 Vbeta and 13 Jbeta primers were used in PCR. The repertoire was sequenced with immunoSEQ multiplex PCR; TCRdb's copy has only in-frame clones and lacks some. The table records 150,000 to 250,000 clones, around 78% of them present only once. This chain joins TRBV27 and TRBJ2-7; 10 positions match TRBD2. The receptor comes from a man aged 25 to 40 in good health and CMV-seronegative. Specimen: PBMCs. The CDR3 spells CASSGTSASYEQYF. The CDR3 DNA reads as TGTGCCAGCTCCGGGACTAGCGCCTCCTACGAGCAGTACTTC.